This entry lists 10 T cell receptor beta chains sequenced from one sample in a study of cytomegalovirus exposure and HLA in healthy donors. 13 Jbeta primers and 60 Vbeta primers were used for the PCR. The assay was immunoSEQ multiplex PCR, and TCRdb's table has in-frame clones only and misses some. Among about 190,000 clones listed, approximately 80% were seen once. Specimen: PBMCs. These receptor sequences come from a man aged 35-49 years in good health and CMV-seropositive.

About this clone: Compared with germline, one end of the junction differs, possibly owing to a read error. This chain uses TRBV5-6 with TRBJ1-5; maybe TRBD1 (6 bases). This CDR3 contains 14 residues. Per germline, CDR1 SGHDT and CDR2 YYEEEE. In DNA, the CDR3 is TGTGCCAGCAGCTTGGGTGGGGGCAATCAGCTCCAGCATTTT. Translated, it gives CASSLGGGNQLQHF.

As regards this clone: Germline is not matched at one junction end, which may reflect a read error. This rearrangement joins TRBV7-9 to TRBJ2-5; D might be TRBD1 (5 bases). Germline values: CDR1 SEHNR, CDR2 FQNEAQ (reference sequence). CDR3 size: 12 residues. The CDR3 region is CSSSQGSETQYF. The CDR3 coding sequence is TGTTCCAGCAGCCAGGGCTCTGAGACCCAGTACTTC.

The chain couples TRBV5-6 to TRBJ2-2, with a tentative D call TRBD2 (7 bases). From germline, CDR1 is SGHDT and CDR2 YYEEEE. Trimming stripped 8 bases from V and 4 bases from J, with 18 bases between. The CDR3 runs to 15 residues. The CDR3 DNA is TGTGCCAGTTGGTGGGGGGGGCGCGGCACCGGGGAGCTGTTTTTT. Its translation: CASWWGGRGTGELFF. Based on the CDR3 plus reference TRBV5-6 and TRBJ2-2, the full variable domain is DAGVTQSPTHLIKTRGQQVTLRCSPKSGHDTVSWYQQALGQGPQFIFQYYEEEERQRGNFPDRFSGHQFPNYSSELNVNALLLGDSALYLCASWWGGRGTGELFFGEGSRLTVL.

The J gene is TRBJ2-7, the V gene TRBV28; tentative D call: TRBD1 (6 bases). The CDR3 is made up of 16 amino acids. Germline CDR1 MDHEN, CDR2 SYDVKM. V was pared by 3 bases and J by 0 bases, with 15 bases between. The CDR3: CASSFIGQGSSYEQYF. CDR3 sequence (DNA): TGTGCCAGCAGTTTTATTGGGCAGGGGAGCTCCTACGAGCAGTACTTC.

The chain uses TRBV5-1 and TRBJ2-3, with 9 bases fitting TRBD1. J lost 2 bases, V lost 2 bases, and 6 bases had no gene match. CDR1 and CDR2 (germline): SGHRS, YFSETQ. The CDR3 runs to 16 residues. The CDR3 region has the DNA TGCGCCAGCAGCTTTCCGGGACAGGGAAACACAGATACGCAGTATTTT. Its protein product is CASSFPGQGNTDTQYF.

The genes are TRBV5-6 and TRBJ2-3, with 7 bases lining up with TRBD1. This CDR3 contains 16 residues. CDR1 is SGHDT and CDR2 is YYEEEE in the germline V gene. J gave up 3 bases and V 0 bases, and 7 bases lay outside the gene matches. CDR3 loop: CASSLVRDRETDTQYF. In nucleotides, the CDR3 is TGTGCCAGCAGCTTGGTTCGGGACAGAGAGACAGATACGCAGTATTTT.

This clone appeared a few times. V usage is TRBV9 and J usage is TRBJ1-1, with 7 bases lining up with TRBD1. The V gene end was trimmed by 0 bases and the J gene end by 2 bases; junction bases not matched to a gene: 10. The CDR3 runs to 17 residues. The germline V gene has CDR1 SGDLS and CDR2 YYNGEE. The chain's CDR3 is CASSVEGAPGVNTEAFF. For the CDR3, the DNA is TGTGCCAGCAGCGTAGAGGGGGCTCCGGGGGTCAACACTGAAGCTTTCTTT.

The CDR3 is CASSSPGTGDYEQYF. The CDR3 nucleotides are TGTGCCAGCAGCTCACCCGGGACAGGGGACTACGAGCAGTACTTC. V usage is TRBV7-9 and J usage is TRBJ2-7; 10 bases align to TRBD1. Per germline, CDR1 SEHNR and CDR2 FQNEAQ (reference sequence). The V and J ends lost 4 bases and 3 bases, in that order; junction bases with no gene match: 6. This CDR3 is built from 15 residues.

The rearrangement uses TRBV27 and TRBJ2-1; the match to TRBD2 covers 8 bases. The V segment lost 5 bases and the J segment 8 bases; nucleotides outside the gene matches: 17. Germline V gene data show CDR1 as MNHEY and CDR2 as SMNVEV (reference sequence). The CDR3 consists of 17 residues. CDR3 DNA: TGTGCCAGCAGTCCGGGCCTGGCTAGCGGGTTTGTAGATGAGCAGTTCTTC. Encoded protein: CASSPGLASGFVDEQFF.

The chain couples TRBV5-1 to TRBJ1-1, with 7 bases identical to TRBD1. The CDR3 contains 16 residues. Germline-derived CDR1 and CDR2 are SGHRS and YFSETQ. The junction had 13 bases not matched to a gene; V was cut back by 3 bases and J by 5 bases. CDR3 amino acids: CASSSGTEPRGTEAFF. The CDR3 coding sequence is TGCGCCAGCAGCTCCGGGACAGAGCCTCGCGGGACTGAAGCTTTCTTT.